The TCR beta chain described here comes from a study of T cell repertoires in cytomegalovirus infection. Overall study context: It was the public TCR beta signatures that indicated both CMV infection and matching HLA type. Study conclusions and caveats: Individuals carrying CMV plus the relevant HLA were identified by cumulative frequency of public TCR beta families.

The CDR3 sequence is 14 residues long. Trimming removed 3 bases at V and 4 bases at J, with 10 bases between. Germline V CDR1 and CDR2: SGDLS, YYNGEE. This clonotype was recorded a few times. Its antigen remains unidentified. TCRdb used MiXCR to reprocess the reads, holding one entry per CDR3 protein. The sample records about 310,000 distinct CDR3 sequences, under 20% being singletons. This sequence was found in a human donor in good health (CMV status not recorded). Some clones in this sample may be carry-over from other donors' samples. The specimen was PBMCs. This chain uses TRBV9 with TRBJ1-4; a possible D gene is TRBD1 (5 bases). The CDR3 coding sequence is TGTGCCAGCAGCGGGGGGGATTTTAATGAAAAACTGTTTTTT. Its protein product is CASSGGDFNEKLFF.